This TCR beta chain was sequenced during a study of CD8 T cells in ankylosing spondylitis (dated by TCRdb to the late 2010s). Notes on the research overall: The study profiled T cell receptor beta repertoires in healthy donors and ankylosing spondylitis patients to find disease-linked TCR variants. In total, the full study cohort was made up of 95 to 110 healthy donors and 25 or so ankylosing spondylitis patients. Peripheral blood was sampled, and synovial fluid was also collected from ankylosing spondylitis patients.

This clonotype was counted ten times or more. Its antigen is not yet known. Base qualities were left out, and no much larger clone turns up one base away. The full study reports these points: Some motif variants had previously been reported in the synovial fluid and blood of reactive arthritis patients, which suggests shared mechanisms of disease initiation. Significant enrichment of the disease-linked clones was reported in matched synovial fluid samples from ankylosing spondylitis patients. The disease-linked clones showed a CD8+ phenotype and occurred at relatively low frequencies in peripheral blood. A TCR beta motif of several highly homologous amino acid variants appeared characteristic of blood from ankylosing spondylitis patients.

For sequencing, an Illumina HiSeq 2500 was employed. Quantitative 5'-RACE with molecular barcodes was the method used to prepare the TCR beta libraries. The authors' analysis ran thus. A new computational method, built on a probabilistic model of VDJ rearrangement, was used to identify disease-linked TCR variants. TCRdb took the public reads, trimmed them with fastp at Q25, ran MiXCR for clone calling and kept in-frame beta chains. Entries that share a CDR3 protein sequence are merged under the most common genes and DNA. The V and J calls follow TCRdb's processing rather than the paper's. For this sample there are some 800,000 distinct CDR3 sequences; 10% to 15% appear just once. The top ten clonotypes cover around 0.51% of the sample. The CDR3 starts with the cysteine, ends with the phenylalanine, and has 16 residues. Of all the DNA, just the CDR3 is kept, 48 bases in frame from base 1. CDR1 and CDR2 (LNHNV, YYDKDF) derive from the germline V gene (reference sequence). V is reduced by 2 bases and J by 0 bases, leaving a spacing of 13 bases between them.

The sequence joins TRBV15 to TRBJ2-5; TRBD2 is a weak D gene call, 6 bases matching. This TCR was sampled from a male donor with ankylosing spondylitis. Sample: blood, either unsorted or a sorted T cell fraction (not recorded which). Read as DNA, the sequence is TGTGCCACCAGCAGAATGGGACGGAGGGACCAAGAGACCCAGTACTTC. Its protein is CATSRMGRRDQETQYF.